One T cell receptor (beta chain) is described in this entry. Its antigen is as yet unknown. These data come from a study of blood T cells in healthy people across ages. Looking at the study overall: Capturing about one barcoded beta molecule per two T cells was achieved by template switching. Notes on the study in general: It was the long-lived donors that had more naive CD4+ cells and higher diversity than aged donors.

A minimum of 6 micrograms of total RNA was extracted per sample. Trimming shortened V by 4 bases and J by 0 bases, and 16 bases separated the two germline ends. This CDR3 is 16 amino acids long. Looked up from germline, CDR1 is SQVTM and CDR2 is ANQGSEA. PCR was performed a second time for about 7 to 12 cycles using a sample-barcoded 5' primer and a J-beta primer mix. A template-switch adaptor that had 12 random nucleotides put a tag on each cDNA molecule. In TCRdb, the 5' RACE reads were re-called with MiXCR into one record per CDR3 protein. The table has over 1,500,000 distinct CDR3 sequences, roughly 50% seen once.

The sample taken for sequencing was blood. V gene TRBV29-1 combines with J gene TRBJ2-1; tentative D call: TRBD1 (6 bases). The sequence was obtained from a woman between 40 and 55 years old in good health. This CDR3 reads CSVVGVGTLSYNEQFF. The CDR3 coding sequence is TGCAGCGTTGTTGGGGTGGGGACACTCTCCTACAATGAGCAGTTCTTC.